The 18 T cell receptor beta chains in this list originate from one sample, sequenced in a study of blood T cell repertoires in COVID-19. Assay: immunoSEQ multiplex PCR; the TCRdb copy retains only in-frame clones and omits some. The table records around 210,000 clones, 88% of them present only once. The sequenced material came from peripheral blood. Receptor source: a man between 18 and 35 years old with active or convalescent COVID-19.

This clone was counted between two and nine times. The gene calls are TRBV9 and TRBJ2-7, with TRBD2 matching over 13 bases. Germline V gene lookup returns CDR1 SGDLS and CDR2 YYNGEE. The CDR3 has 16 residues. V dropped 2 bases and J dropped 5; count of bases not matched to a gene: 7. DNA of the CDR3: TGTGCCAGCAGCGTGAAAGGGACTAGCGGGATCAACGAGCAGTACTTC. Its translation is CASSVKGTSGINEQYF.

This rearrangement joins TRBV19 to TRBJ1-5; 9 bases fit TRBD1. J gave up 4 bases and V 5 bases, and 9 bases lay outside the gene matches. CDR1 and CDR2 (germline): LNHDA, SQIVND (reference sequence). The CDR3 contains 16 residues. CDR3 sequence (DNA): TGTGCCAGTAGTCCCTGGACAGGGGATGGGAATCAGCCCCAGCATTTT. It specifies CASSPWTGDGNQPQHF.

This sequence joins TRBV27 and TRBJ1-4; no clear D. The length of the CDR3 is 15 residues. V lost 1 base, J lost 2 bases, and 8 bases lay in between. Germline assignment: CDR1 MNHEY and CDR2 SMNVEV (reference sequence). The CDR3 region is CASSLLGGTNEKLFF. CDR3 sequence (DNA): TGTGCCAGCAGTTTATTAGGAGGGACTAATGAAAAACTGTTTTTT.

This chain joins TRBV7-9 and TRBJ2-7; TRBD2 is a possible D gene (5 bases). The V and J ends lost 5 bases and 2 bases respectively, with 7 bases between them. The length of the CDR3 is 12 residues. Germline CDR1 is SEHNR and CDR2 is FQNEAQ (reference sequence). CDR3 loop: CASSGSAYEQYF. The CDR3 DNA follows: TGTGCCAGCAGCGGGAGCGCCTACGAGCAGTACTTC. The full variable domain, in which reference TRBV7-9 and TRBJ2-7 provide the parts outside the CDR3, is DTGVSQNPRHKITKRGQNVTFRCDPISEHNRLYWYRQTLGQGPEFLTYFQNEAQLEKSRLLSDRFSAERPKGSFSTLEIQRTEQGDSAMYLCASSGSAYEQYFGPGTRLTVT.

J is TRBJ2-7 and V is TRBV5-4; TRBD2 matches at 12 bases. The CDR3 runs to 18 residues. The trim removed 5 bases at V and 3 bases at J, leaving 15 bases unmatched. The germline V gene encodes CDR1 SGHNT and CDR2 YYREEE (reference sequence). The CDR3 is CASSATLTSGGGFYEQYF. Written as DNA, the CDR3 is TGTGCCAGCAGTGCCACTTTGACTAGCGGGGGAGGGTTCTACGAGCAGTACTTC.

This clone was seen just once. The chain carries TRBV21-1 and TRBJ2-4; the table calls TRBD2, which could not be checked here. TRBV21-1 is tagged as a pseudogene. The CDR3 has 15 residues. CDR3 bases: TGTGCCAGCAGCAGACGGGGTTGGGTCAAAAACATTCAGTACTTC. Translated: CASSRRGWVKNIQYF.

The CDR3 region has the DNA TGCGCCAGCAGCCAAGAAGCTAGCGGGAGGCCGAGAGGCGGGGAGCTGTTTTTT. This codes for CASSQEASGRPRGGELFF. This chain joins TRBV4-3 and TRBJ2-2, with 11 bases lining up with TRBD2. The CDR3 spans 18 residues. In germline, CDR1 is LGHNA, CDR2 YSLEER. V trimming: 0 bases; J trimming: 7 bases; junction bases outside the gene matches: 10.

This chain links TRBV7-2 with TRBJ1-5; D is perhaps TRBD1 (6 bases). The germline CDR1 and CDR2 sequences are SGHTA and FQGNSA. The V gene lost 5 bases and the J gene lost 6 bases, with 14 bases spanning the gap. The CDR3 is made up of 14 amino acids. The CDR3 protein is CASSLGTWSQPQHF. CDR3 DNA: TGTGCCAGCAGCCTAGGGACATGGAGTCAGCCCCAGCATTTT.

This chain connects TRBV6-5 to TRBJ2-7; D unclear. CDR1 and CDR2 (germline): MNHEY, SVGAGI. This CDR3 spans 14 amino acids. V was cut by 6 bases and J by 7 bases, with 19 bases left in between. CDR3: CASSVVRGEAEQYF. The CDR3 nucleotides read TGTGCCAGCAGCGTAGTTCGAGGAGAAGCAGAGCAGTACTTC.

The V call is TRBV7-3, the J call TRBJ1-6, with 8 bases matching TRBD1. This CDR3 has 13 amino acids. Germline lookup yields CDR1 SGHTA and CDR2 FQGTGA. J was trimmed by 8 bases and V by 6 bases; bases with no gene match: 3. This chain's CDR3 is CASSLDRDSPLHF. The CDR3 DNA is TGTGCCAGCAGTTTGGACAGGGATTCACCCCTCCACTTT.

The V and J genes are TRBV30 and TRBJ1-2; no firm D call. Trimming left V 0 bases short and J 5 bases short, with 13 bases between. CDR1 and CDR2 from the germline V gene are GTSNPN and SVGIG (reference sequence). This CDR3 region has 14 residues. CDR3 nucleotide sequence: TGTGCCTGGAGTGTCGAGGCTATGGGTTATGGCTACACCTTC. Residues: CAWSVEAMGYGYTF.

This clone has ten or more counts. This rearrangement joins TRBV7-9 to TRBJ1-5; D is unclear. With 8 bases removed from V and 0 bases from J, the gap between germline ends came to 8 bases. This CDR3 contains 13 residues. Germline CDR1 is SEHNR and CDR2 is FQNEAQ (reference sequence). In DNA, the CDR3 is TGTGCCAGCCGCCAGTATAGCAATCAGCCCCAGCATTTT. Translating it yields CASRQYSNQPQHF.

This clone was counted once. The gene calls are TRBV4-1 and TRBJ1-1; D is perhaps TRBD1 (6 bases). The length of the CDR3 is 14 residues. CDR1 MGHRA and CDR2 YSYEKL come from the germline V gene. Trimming pared 1 base from V and 8 bases from J, leaving 14 bases between. The CDR3 region has the DNA TGCGCCAGCAGCCAAGGGGCAGGGACATACGAAGCTTTCTTT. This codes for CASSQGAGTYEAFF.

This chain uses TRBV2 with TRBJ2-1; maybe TRBD1 (5 bases). Between the trimmed V and J ends, which lost 4 bases and 0 bases, there was a span of 7 bases. Germline values: CDR1 SNHLY, CDR2 FYNNEI. This CDR3 has 14 amino acids. The CDR3: CASSGQLSYNEQFF. The DNA for the CDR3 is TGTGCCAGCAGTGGACAGCTCTCCTACAATGAGCAGTTCTTC. The full variable domain, completed using reference TRBV2 and TRBJ2-1, is EPEVTQTPSHQVTQMGQEVILRCVPISNHLYFYWYRQILGQKVEFLVSFYNNEISEKSEIFDDQFSVERPDGSNFTLKIRSTKLEDSAMYFCASSGQLSYNEQFFGPGTRLTVL.

V usage is TRBV6-5 and J usage is TRBJ1-4; D is perhaps TRBD1 (6 bases). The V and J ends lost 5 bases and 7 bases respectively, with 14 bases between them. The germline gives CDR1 MNHEY, CDR2 SVGAGI. The CDR3 has 14 amino acids. CDR3 DNA sequence: TGTGCCAGCAGTCCCAGCGGGGGCGGTGAAAAACTGTTTTTT. As protein: CASSPSGGGEKLFF.

V gene TRBV7-8 combines with J gene TRBJ1-6; tentatively, D is TRBD1 (6 bases). Trimming shortened V by 4 bases and J by 3 bases, and 10 bases separated the two germline ends. The CDR3 has 15 residues. Per germline, CDR1 SGHVS and CDR2 FQNEAQ. CDR3 nucleotide sequence: TGTGCCAGCAGCTCGACAGGCCTCTATAATTCACCCCTCCACTTT. Residues: CASSSTGLYNSPLHF.

The chain combines TRBV5-1 with TRBJ2-1; the match to TRBD2 covers 7 bases. Trimming removed 0 bases from V and 0 bases from J; junction bases left unmatched: 3. The CDR3 runs 16 residues. In germline, CDR1 is SGHRS, CDR2 YFSETQ. The CDR3 loop is CASSLEAGSSYNEQFF. Here the CDR3 DNA reads TGCGCCAGCAGCTTGGAAGCGGGGAGCTCCTACAATGAGCAGTTCTTC.

V is TRBV6-2 or TRBV6-3 and J is TRBJ1-2, with 7 bases aligning to TRBD1. J gave up 0 bases and V 6 bases, and 1 base lay outside the gene matches. From germline, CDR1 is MNHEY and CDR2 SVGEGT. The CDR3 extends over 13 amino acids. DNA for the CDR3: TGTGCCAGCAGCCAGGGGGCTAACTATGGCTACACCTTC. Its protein product is CASSQGANYGYTF.